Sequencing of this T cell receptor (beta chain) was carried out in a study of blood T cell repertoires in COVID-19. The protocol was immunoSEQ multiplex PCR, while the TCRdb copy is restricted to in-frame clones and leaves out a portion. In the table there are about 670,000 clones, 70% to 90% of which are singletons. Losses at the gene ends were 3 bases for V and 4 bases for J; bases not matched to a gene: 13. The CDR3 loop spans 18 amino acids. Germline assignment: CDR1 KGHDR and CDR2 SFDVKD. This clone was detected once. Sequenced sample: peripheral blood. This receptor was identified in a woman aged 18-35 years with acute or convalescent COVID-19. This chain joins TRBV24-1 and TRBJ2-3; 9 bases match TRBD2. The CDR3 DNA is TGTGCCACCAGTGATCTGACTGGGGCTAGCGGGGCCCCAGATACGCAGTATTTT. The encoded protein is CATSDLTGASGAPDTQYF.